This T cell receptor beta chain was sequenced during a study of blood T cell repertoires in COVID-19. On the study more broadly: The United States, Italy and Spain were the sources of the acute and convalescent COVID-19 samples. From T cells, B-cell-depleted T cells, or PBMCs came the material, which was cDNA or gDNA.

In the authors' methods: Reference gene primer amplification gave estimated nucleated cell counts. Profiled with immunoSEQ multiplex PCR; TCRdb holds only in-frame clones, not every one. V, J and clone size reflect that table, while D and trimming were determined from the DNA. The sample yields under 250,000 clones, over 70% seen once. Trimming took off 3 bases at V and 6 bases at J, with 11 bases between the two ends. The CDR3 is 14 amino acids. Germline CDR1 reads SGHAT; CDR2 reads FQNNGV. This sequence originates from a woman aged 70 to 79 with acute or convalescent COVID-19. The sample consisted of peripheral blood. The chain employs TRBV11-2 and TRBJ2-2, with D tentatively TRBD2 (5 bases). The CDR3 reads CASSFHGVPGELFF. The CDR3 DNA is TGTGCCAGCAGCTTTCACGGGGTCCCCGGGGAGCTGTTTTTT.